Below, one TCR beta chain is given with its context. This CDR3 spans 14 amino acids. The trim removed 3 bases at V and 2 bases at J, leaving 4 bases unmatched. Germline CDR1 reads MNHEY; CDR2 reads SVGAGI. Assay used: immunoSEQ multiplex PCR; TCRdb lists only in-frame clones, some missing. This sample contains approximately 190,000 clones. The data stem from a study of control samples from healthy donors and cancer patients. Material for sequencing was blood. This clonotype was obtained from a woman between 25 and 40 years old in good health. The chain recombines TRBV6-5 with TRBJ2-7, with TRBD1 matching over 7 bases. As DNA, the CDR3 is TGTGCCAGCAGTTATGGGACAGATCCCTACGAGCAGTACTTC. Residues: CASSYGTDPYEQYF.